These T cell receptor beta chains were read from a single sample in a study of beta chain features in type 1 diabetes. The repertoire was sequenced with immunoSEQ multiplex PCR; TCRdb's copy has only in-frame clones and lacks some. The table shows nearly 700,000 clones, with under 15% occurring only once. The specimen sequenced was naive CD4+ T cells from blood. These receptor sequences come from a young man with type 1 diabetes. Both conserved end residues are trimmed from each CDR3. Each record gives: J gene, clone size, V gene, CDR3 protein. A row's size may be missing; if present it is once, few, many or a size class.

>TRBJ2-1|few|TRBV30
AWSRSRVFGGADPTYHEQF
>TRBJ1-2|.|TRBV28
ASSWPGLESNVNYGYT
>TRBJ1-6|.|TRBV6-5
ASRLENGGSPLH
>TRBJ1-6|few|TRBV10-3
AISEGGNSPLH
>TRBJ2-7|.|TRBV10-3
AISESASGAHYEQY
>TRBJ2-1|.|TRBV4-2
ASSPSSTSGGAVPLDEQF
>TRBJ2-2|.|TRBV29-1
SVAPNTGELF
>TRBJ2-3|few|TRBV7-9
ASSPRRGLSTTFTDTQY
>TRBJ1-2|few|TRBV10-3
AISAQIGNYGYT
>TRBJ2-7|.|TRBV5-4
ASSIGPGQGADEQY
>TRBJ2-3|few|TRBV6-1
ASQAVWGTDTQY